The next 30 T cell receptor beta chains were all read from a single sample in a study of blood T cell repertoires in COVID-19 (TCRdb year 2020). The library was generated by the immunoSEQ multiplex PCR assay. Sourced from immuneACCESS, this table was stored by TCRdb with only in-frame sequences that have V and J called. A share of the clones is absent; for the studies checked, an unresolved V gene accounts for under half, and the remainder has no known explanation. The sample table shows around 100,000 clones, and approximately 78% are seen once. The biggest ten clones account for 7.9% of the sample. The specimen sequenced was peripheral blood. The receptors were gathered from a man in his 70s with acute or convalescent COVID-19.

The chain combines TRBV5-1 with TRBJ2-2, with no clear D. CDR3 length equals 13 residues. Deletions cut 3 bases from V and 1 base from J, with 4 bases between. Germline CDR1 is SGHRS and CDR2 is YFSETQ. As DNA, the CDR3 is TGCGCCAGCAGCTCCAAGAACACCGGGGAGCTGTTTTTT. The encoded protein is CASSSKNTGELFF.

The chain's CDR3 is CASSHRTGLGEKLFF. CDR3 sequence (DNA): TGTGCCAGCAGTCATCGGACAGGGCTCGGTGAAAAACTGTTTTTT. V is TRBV28 and J is TRBJ1-4, with 8 bases matching TRBD1. Germline assignment: CDR1 MDHEN and CDR2 SYDVKM. Trimming cost V 5 bases and J 7 bases; bases outside gene matches: 9. The CDR3 has 15 residues.

J is TRBJ2-7 and V is TRBV19; D is possibly TRBD2 (6 bases). The CDR3 sequence is 13 residues long. Deletions cut 5 bases from V and 5 bases from J, with 13 bases between. The germline CDR1 and CDR2 sequences are LNHDA and SQIVND (reference sequence). CDR3 loop: CASSVLTSNEQYF. The CDR3 DNA reads TGTGCCAGTAGTGTCCTGACTAGTAACGAGCAGTACTTC.

This chain joins TRBV14 and TRBJ1-3; the D is unclear. V lost 6 bases and J 0 bases, leaving 6 bases between the germline ends. Germline CDR1 SGHDN, CDR2 FVKESK. CDR3 length: 13 residues. CDR3 region: CASRFNSGNTIYF. In DNA, the CDR3 is TGTGCCAGCAGATTCAACTCTGGAAACACCATATATTTT.

As regards this clone: Relative to the germline gene, one junction end is altered; a read error may explain this. V is TRBV6-5 and J is TRBJ1-1; 7 bases are shared with TRBD1. The CDR3 loop spans 12 amino acids. Germline assignment: CDR1 MNHEY and CDR2 SVGAGI. The CDR3 DNA reads TGTGCCAGCAGCCAGGACAGGTTCGTTTTTGGCTTT. It codes for CASSQDRFVFGF.

The chain couples TRBV3-1 (or the pseudogene TRBV3-2) to TRBJ2-1; 16 bases map to TRBD2. Germline CDR1 reads LGHDT; CDR2 reads YNNKEL (reference sequence). V lost 3 bases, J lost 4 bases, and 6 bases stayed unmatched. The CDR3 is 18 amino acids. The CDR3: CASSHPGLAGGRYNEQFF. CDR3 DNA sequence: TGTGCCAGCAGCCATCCGGGACTAGCGGGAGGGAGGTACAATGAGCAGTTCTTC.

The rearrangement uses TRBV18 and TRBJ1-4; D is uncertain. The CDR3 totals 13 residues. V was pared by 3 bases and J by 8 bases, with 10 bases between. Germline V gene lookup returns CDR1 KGHSH and CDR2 LQKENI. In DNA form, the CDR3 reads TGTGCCAGCTCACCGAACTCGGGGGAAAAACTGTTTTTT. It yields the protein CASSPNSGEKLFF.

The CDR3 here is CASRPGVGNQPQHF. The CDR3 DNA follows: TGTGCCAGCAGGCCAGGGGTAGGTAATCAGCCCCAGCATTTT. This sequence joins TRBV7-8 and TRBJ1-5; D perhaps matches TRBD1 (6 bases). Germline CDR1 is SGHVS and CDR2 is FQNEAQ. The CDR3 is 14 residues long. V lost 6 bases and J 4 bases, leaving 13 bases between the germline ends.

This clone was seen just once. The chain joins TRBV19 to TRBJ1-5; D gene unclear. The V end lost 10 bases, the J end lost 1 base, and 14 bases lay between the germline ends. Per germline, CDR1 LNHDA and CDR2 SQIVND (reference sequence). This CDR3 contains 14 residues. The DNA of the CDR3 is TGTGCCACTAAACGGGATTGGAGCAATCAGCCCCAGCATTTT. Protein product: CATKRDWSNQPQHF.

This chain links TRBV14 with TRBJ2-4; a weak D match, TRBD1 (5 bases). There are 13 residues in the CDR3. Trimming took off 0 bases at V and 6 bases at J, with 6 bases between the two ends. Germline lookup yields CDR1 SGHDN and CDR2 FVKESK. The CDR3 nucleotides read TGTGCCAGCAGCCAAGACAGGGTAAACATTCAGTACTTC. Its protein is CASSQDRVNIQYF.

The gene calls are TRBV10-2 and TRBJ2-3, with TRBD2 identical over 8 bases. Germline V lookup: CDR1 WSHSY, CDR2 SAAADI. The CDR3 covers 17 residues. J lost 0 bases, V lost 4 bases, and 9 bases had no gene match. In nucleotides, the CDR3 is TGCGCCAGCAGTGTATCCATTAGCGGGGCTAGCACAGATACGCAGTATTTT. Translated, it gives CASSVSISGASTDTQYF.

This clone was seen just once. The chain combines TRBV5-1 with TRBJ2-2, with D unclear. CDR1 SGHRS and CDR2 YFSETQ come from the germline V gene. The CDR3 length is 15 residues. Trimming removed 1 base from V and 2 bases from J, with 9 bases in between. DNA for the CDR3: TGCGCCAGCAGCTTGACAGAGTTTAACACCGGGGAGCTGTTTTTT. It codes for CASSLTEFNTGELFF.

This chain joins TRBV6-2 or TRBV6-3 and TRBJ2-7; D gene ambiguous. Germline assignment: CDR1 MNHEY and CDR2 SVGEGT. The CDR3 extends over 16 amino acids. Between the trimmed V and J ends, which lost 0 bases and 2 bases, there was a span of 14 bases. The CDR3 region is CASSYSRLAGTYEQYF. CDR3 coding DNA: TGTGCCAGCAGTTACTCGAGATTAGCCGGCACCTACGAGCAGTACTTC.

V and J are TRBV5-5 and TRBJ2-7, with TRBD2 matching over 15 bases. CDR1 is SGHKS, CDR2 YYEKEE, per germline (reference sequence). With V trimmed by 3 bases and J by 1 base, 11 bases remained unmatched. CDR3 length equals 19 residues. The CDR3 DNA reads as TGTGCCAGCAGCTCAACCGGGACTAGCGGGAGGCTGGCATCCTACGAGCAGTACTTC. This sequence encodes CASSSTGTSGRLASYEQYF.

The chain joins TRBV15 to TRBJ2-1; D possibly corresponds to TRBD2 (5 bases). V lost 6 bases, J lost 7 bases, and 13 bases lay in between. The CDR3 contains 13 residues. Germline CDR1 LNHNV, CDR2 YYDKDF (reference sequence). The CDR3 reads CATSVSGSNEQFF. The CDR3 region has the DNA TGTGCCACCAGTGTCTCGGGGTCGAATGAGCAGTTCTTC.

J is TRBJ2-5 and V is TRBV18; D is perhaps TRBD1 (8 bases). CDR3 length: 18 residues. Germline V lookup: CDR1 KGHSH, CDR2 LQKENI. The ends were cut back, 1 base at V and 4 bases at J, with 22 bases in the middle. This chain's CDR3 is CASSPQRRDRGGGETQYF. The CDR3 DNA follows: TGTGCCAGCTCACCACAAAGACGAGACAGGGGAGGGGGAGAGACCCAGTACTTC.

The chain combines TRBV5-1 with TRBJ1-1; D remains ambiguous. Germline V gene data show CDR1 as SGHRS and CDR2 as YFSETQ. This CDR3 is 14 amino acids long. V dropped 3 bases and J dropped 1 base, with 10 bases sitting between them. In DNA form, the CDR3 reads TGCGCCAGCAGCTCCCGGACTGGGAACACTGAAGCTTTCTTT. This gives the protein CASSSRTGNTEAFF. The variable domain in full, with the rest retrieved from reference TRBV5-1 and TRBJ1-1, is KAGVTQTPRYLIKTRGQQVTLSCSPISGHRSVSWYQQTPGQGLQFLFEYFSETQRNKGNFPGRFSGRQFSNSRSEMNVSTLELGDSALYLCASSSRTGNTEAFFGQGTRLTVV.

This chain uses TRBV18 with TRBJ2-5; D not certain. The germline gives CDR1 KGHSH, CDR2 LQKENI. Trimming took off 0 bases at V and 5 bases at J, with 10 bases between the two ends. This CDR3 has 14 amino acids. The CDR3 bases are TGTGCCAGCTCACCACCGTTCATGCAGGAGACCCAGTACTTC. Its translation: CASSPPFMQETQYF. Supplemented by reference TRBV18 and TRBJ2-5, the full variable domain reads NAGVMQNPRHLVRRRGQEARLRCSPMKGHSHVYWYRQLPEEGLKFMVYLQKENIIDESGMPKERFSAEFPKEGPSILRIQQVVRGDSAAYFCASSPPFMQETQYFGPGTRLLVL.

J is TRBJ2-1 and V is TRBV29-1; possible D gene TRBD1, 6 bases. Trimming took off 3 bases at V and 9 bases at J, with 6 bases between the two ends. In germline, CDR1 is SQVTM, CDR2 ANQGSEA. The CDR3 sequence is 10 residues long. Written as DNA, the CDR3 is TGCAGCGTTGACAGGGGTGAGCAGTTCTTC. Protein: CSVDRGEQFF.

This chain joins TRBV4-2 and TRBJ1-3; 10 bases agree with TRBD1. V lost 4 bases and J lost 2; bases outside the gene matches: 5. The CDR3 runs 16 residues. Germline CDR1 and CDR2: LGHNA and YNFKEQ. The CDR3 nucleotides are TGTGCCAGCAGCCGGGGACAGGGGCAAACTGGAAACACCATATATTTT. Translated: CASSRGQGQTGNTIYF.

This chain's CDR3 is CAWRYSGNTEAFF. CDR3 coding DNA: TGTGCCTGGCGCTATTCAGGGAACACTGAAGCTTTCTTT. The chain combines TRBV30 with TRBJ1-1; no firm D call. CDR1 and CDR2 from the germline V gene are GTSNPN and SVGIG (reference sequence). Trimming stripped 5 bases from V and 1 base from J, with 11 bases between. The CDR3 sequence is 13 residues long.

V usage is TRBV29-1 and J usage is TRBJ1-1; no reliable D call. This CDR3 is built from 11 residues. Looked up from germline, CDR1 is SQVTM and CDR2 is ANQGSEA. Trimming cost V 3 bases and J 6 bases, with 8 bases left between them. The CDR3 here is CSVDLRAEAFF. The CDR3 DNA reads TGCAGCGTTGATTTGAGGGCTGAAGCTTTCTTT.

This chain connects TRBV19 to TRBJ2-3, with D uncertain. V lost 7 bases, J lost 1 base, and 24 bases lay in between. The CDR3 is made up of 18 amino acids. Germline assignment: CDR1 LNHDA and CDR2 SQIVND (reference sequence). CDR3 residues: CASTAHGQRVWGTDTQYF. The CDR3 DNA follows: TGTGCCAGTACCGCTCATGGTCAGCGTGTGTGGGGCACAGATACGCAGTATTTT.

The chain is built from TRBV6-1 and TRBJ1-5; maybe TRBD1 (5 bases). CDR3 length: 15 amino acids. Looked up from germline, CDR1 is MNHNS and CDR2 is SASEGT. V dropped 1 base and J dropped 2 bases, with 9 bases sitting between them. CDR3 sequence (DNA): TGTGCCAGCAGTGAAGACCCGGGGGGCAATCAGCCCCAGCATTTT. Translated: CASSEDPGGNQPQHF.

This clone has a handful of counts. The rearrangement uses TRBV28 and TRBJ2-5; D gene unclear. Looked up from germline, CDR1 is MDHEN and CDR2 is SYDVKM. The length of the CDR3 is 11 residues. V shed 5 bases and J shed 2 bases, with 3 bases lying between them. CDR3 DNA: TGTGCCAGCAGTATACAAGAGACCCAGTACTTC. It codes for CASSIQETQYF.

The chain couples TRBV25-1 to TRBJ2-5; tentatively, D is TRBD1 (7 bases). V lost 2 bases, J lost 3 bases, and 13 bases lay in between. CDR3 length: 15 amino acids. Germline loops: CDR1 MGHDK, CDR2 SYGVNS. CDR3 sequence: CASSEIGGTEETQYF. CDR3 coding DNA: TGTGCCAGCAGTGAAATCGGCGGGACAGAAGAGACCCAGTACTTC.

The J gene is TRBJ1-5, the V gene TRBV7-2, with 8 nucleotides matching TRBD1. The CDR3 length is 15 residues. CDR1 and CDR2 from the germline V gene are SGHTA and FQGNSA. V shed 2 bases and J 3 bases; nucleotides not matched to a gene: 3. The CDR3 bases are TGTGCCAGCAGCTTATATCAGGGGGCCAATCAGCCCCAGCATTTT. This sequence encodes CASSLYQGANQPQHF.

V and J are TRBV27 and TRBJ2-3; the D is unclear. Trimming stripped 5 bases from V and 4 bases from J, with 16 bases between. Germline V gives CDR1 MNHEY, CDR2 SMNVEV (reference sequence). The CDR3 length is 15 residues. CDR3 amino acids: CASSETRRGADTQYF. The CDR3 DNA sequence: TGTGCCAGCAGTGAGACTCGTAGAGGCGCAGATACGCAGTATTTT.

The CDR3 sequence: CASSSRQGPYLFF. CDR3 DNA: TGTGCCAGCAGTTCCCGCCAGGGCCCCTATCTGTTCTTC. This sequence joins TRBV27 and TRBJ2-1; D is perhaps TRBD1 (5 bases). This CDR3 is 13 amino acids long. Germline lookup yields CDR1 MNHEY and CDR2 SMNVEV (reference sequence). The ends were cut back, 4 bases at V and 15 bases at J, with 19 bases in the middle.

J is TRBJ1-2 and V is TRBV19, with 8 nucleotides matching TRBD1. This CDR3 has 15 amino acids. Germline-derived CDR1 and CDR2 are LNHDA and SQIVND (reference sequence). The V and J ends lost 7 bases and 4 bases, in that order; junction bases with no gene match: 11. The CDR3 here is CASKPTGAFSYGYTF. For the CDR3, the DNA is TGTGCCAGTAAACCGACAGGGGCCTTCTCCTATGGCTACACCTTC. The whole variable domain, remainder taken from reference TRBV19 and TRBJ1-2, is DGGITQSPKYLFRKEGQNVTLSCEQNLNHDAMYWYRQDPGQGLRLIYYSQIVNDFQKGDIAEGYSVSREKKESFPLTVTSAQKNPTAFYLCASKPTGAFSYGYTFGSGTRLTVV.